These 9 T cell receptor beta chains came from one sample sequenced in a study of cytotoxic CD8 clonotypes in ibrutinib-treated CLL. This table comes from immunoSEQ multiplex PCR, and its TCRdb copy is limited to in-frame clones, with some not included. The sample lists 140,000 or so clones; around three quarters were seen once. The specimen comprised PBMCs, sampled after 12 months of ibrutinib treatment. The receptors stem from a human donor with chronic lymphocytic leukemia.

The V gene is TRBV7-9, the J gene TRBJ2-7; D is unresolved. The CDR3 contains 15 residues. V gave up 2 bases and J gave up 2 bases, with 13 bases separating them. CDR1 is SEHNR, CDR2 FQNEAQ, per germline (reference sequence). The CDR3 protein is CASSLLGSLTYEQYF. The CDR3 DNA follows: TGTGCCAGCAGCTTATTAGGCAGTCTCACCTACGAGCAGTACTTC. Drawing the rest from reference TRBV7-9 and TRBJ2-7, the complete variable domain is DTGVSQNPRHKITKRGQNVTFRCDPISEHNRLYWYRQTLGQGPEFLTYFQNEAQLEKSRLLSDRFSAERPKGSFSTLEIQRTEQGDSAMYLCASSLLGSLTYEQYFGPGTRLTVT.

The V call is TRBV5-5, the J call TRBJ1-1; D is perhaps TRBD1 (6 bases). The germline V and J ends were trimmed by 0 bases and 8 bases, with 8 bases remaining between them. The CDR3 covers 12 residues. CDR1 SGHKS and CDR2 YYEKEE come from the germline V gene (reference sequence). CDR3 residues: CASSLAGGEAFF. CDR3 in DNA: TGTGCCAGCAGCTTGGCCGGGGGCGAAGCTTTCTTT.

In its sample, this clone was seen a few times. This sample also contains other DNA sequences that code for the same CDR3. The chain links TRBV9 to TRBJ1-5, with D uncertain. The CDR3 consists of 14 residues. V shed 0 bases and J shed 1 base, with 5 bases lying between them. Germline values: CDR1 SGDLS, CDR2 YYNGEE. The CDR3 region has the DNA TGTGCCAGCAGCGTAGACGGGAGCAATCAGCCCCAGCATTTT. It yields the protein CASSVDGSNQPQHF. The full variable domain, completed using reference TRBV9 and TRBJ1-5, is DSGVTQTPKHLITATGQRVTLRCSPRSGDLSVYWYQQSLDQGLQFLIQYYNGEERAKGNILERFSAQQFPDLHSELNLSSLELGDSALYFCASSVDGSNQPQHFGDGTRLSIL.

This chain connects TRBV10-3 to TRBJ2-7; no reliable D call. With 3 bases removed from V and 3 bases from J, the gap between germline ends came to 24 bases. CDR1 is ENHRY, CDR2 SYGVKD, per germline. The CDR3 covers 18 residues. In nucleotides, the CDR3 is TGTGCCATCAGTGATGACGACCCCTGGGGTAAGGGAAACTACGAGCAGTACTTC. As protein: CAISDDDPWGKGNYEQYF.

This clone was detected only once. The DNA for the CDR3 is TGTGCCAGCAGCTTTGATCTAGCGGAGTCCAAGCGCGAGCAGTACTTC. Translation: CASSFDLAESKREQYF. The chain has TRBV5-4 and TRBJ2-7; 7 bases are shared with TRBD2. The germline V gene encodes CDR1 SGHNT and CDR2 YYREEE (reference sequence). J gave up 6 bases and V 2 bases, and 14 bases lay outside the gene matches. The CDR3 runs to 16 residues.

The chain joins TRBV7-2 to TRBJ2-5; 10 positions agree with TRBD2. With V trimmed by 2 bases and J by 2 bases, 5 bases remained unmatched. This CDR3 has 16 amino acids. The germline gives CDR1 SGHTA, CDR2 FQGNSA. CDR3 in amino acids: CASSLSSGRTQETQYF. The CDR3 region has the DNA TGTGCCAGCAGCTTAAGTAGCGGGAGGACTCAAGAGACCCAGTACTTC.

This chain connects TRBV19 to TRBJ2-7; D is uncertain. This CDR3 has 13 amino acids. CDR1 is LNHDA, CDR2 SQIVND, per germline (reference sequence). The V and J ends lost 1 base and 4 bases respectively, with 8 bases between them. For the CDR3, the DNA is TGTGCCAGTAGTATAGGCCCCCCGTACGAGCAGTACTTC. It encodes CASSIGPPYEQYF.

CDR3 in amino acids: CASSLSWTTYEQYF. As DNA, the CDR3 is TGTGCCAGCAGTTTATCGTGGACTACCTACGAGCAGTACTTC. The chain is built from TRBV27 and TRBJ2-7; D is possibly TRBD2 (6 bases). This CDR3 has 14 residues. In germline, CDR1 is MNHEY, CDR2 SMNVEV (reference sequence). The ends were cut back, 0 bases at V and 2 bases at J, with 8 bases in the middle.

V gene TRBV6-5 combines with J gene TRBJ2-3; 10 bases agree with TRBD2. The V and J ends lost 2 bases and 6 bases, in that order; junction bases with no gene match: 5. Per the germline V gene, CDR1 is MNHEY and CDR2 is SVGAGI. This CDR3 has 15 residues. The CDR3, as DNA: TGTGCCAGCAGTTACCAGAGCGGGAGGGGTGATACGCAGTATTTT. As protein: CASSYQSGRGDTQYF.